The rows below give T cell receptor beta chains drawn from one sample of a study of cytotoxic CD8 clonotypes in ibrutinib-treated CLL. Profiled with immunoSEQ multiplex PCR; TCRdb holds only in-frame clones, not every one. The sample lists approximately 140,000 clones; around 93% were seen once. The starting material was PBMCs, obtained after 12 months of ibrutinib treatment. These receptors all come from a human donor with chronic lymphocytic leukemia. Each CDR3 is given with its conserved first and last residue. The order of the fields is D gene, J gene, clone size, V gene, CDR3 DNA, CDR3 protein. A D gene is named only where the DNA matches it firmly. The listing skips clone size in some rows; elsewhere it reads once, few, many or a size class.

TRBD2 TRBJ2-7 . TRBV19 TGTGCCAGTAGTACGGGACTAGCGGGAGAGGACGAGCAGTACTTC CASSTGLAGEDEQYF
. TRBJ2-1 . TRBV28 TGTGCCAGCAGCTCGACCGGGTTCTACAATGAGCAGTTCTTC CASSSTGFYNEQFF
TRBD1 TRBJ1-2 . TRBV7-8 TGTGCCAGCAGCCTCTACGACAGGGCCCCCCTTGGCTACACCTTC CASSLYDRAPLGYTF
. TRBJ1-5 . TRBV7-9 TGTGCCAGCAGCTTCCACGGGGGCAATCAGCCCCAGCATTTT CASSFHGGNQPQHF
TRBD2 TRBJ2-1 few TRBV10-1 TGCGCCAGCTCTTCTAGCGGGACGTACAATGAGCAGTTCTTC CASSSSGTYNEQFF
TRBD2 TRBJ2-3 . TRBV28 TGTGCCAGCTTGCTAGCGGGAGGGCCGAGCACAGATACGCAGTATTTT CASLLAGGPSTDTQYF
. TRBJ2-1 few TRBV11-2 TGTGCCACCACCGCGGCAAAAGATGAGCAGTTCTTC CATTAAKDEQFF
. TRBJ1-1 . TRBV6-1 TGTGCCAGCAGTTCACGGACAGATTCGAACACTGAAGCTTTCTTT CASSSRTDSNTEAFF
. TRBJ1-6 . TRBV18 TGTGCCAGCTCACCAGGAGGGGGGAATTCACCCCTCCACTTT CASSPGGGNSPLHF
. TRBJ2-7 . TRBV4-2 TGTGCCAGCAGCCAAGATAGGTATGGGCTTTACGAGCAGTACTTC CASSQDRYGLYEQYF
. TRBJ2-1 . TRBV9 TGTGCCAGCGGGCAGGGTACTCAGTTCTTC CASGQGTQFF
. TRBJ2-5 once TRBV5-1 TGCGCCAGCAGCAGGACACTCTACCTGGGGCAAGAGACCCAGTACTTC CASSRTLYLGQETQYF
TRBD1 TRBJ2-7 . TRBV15 TGTGCCACCAGCAGGGACCGACAGGGACCATCCTACGAGCAGTACTTC CATSRDRQGPSYEQYF
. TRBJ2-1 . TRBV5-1 TGCGCCAGCAGCTTGAGGGGGGAAAAGTACAATGAGCAGTTCTTC CASSLRGEKYNEQFF
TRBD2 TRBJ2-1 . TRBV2 TGTGCCAGCAGGCTAGCGGGAAACAATGAGCAGTTCTTC CASRLAGNNEQFF
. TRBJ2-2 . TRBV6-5 TGTGCCAGCACCTACTGGGGGACCGGGGAGCTGTTTTTT CASTYWGTGELFF
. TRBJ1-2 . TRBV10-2 TGCGCCAGCAGTGAGTATTCTAAGGGACCGACAAACTATGGCTACACCTTC CASSEYSKGPTNYGYTF
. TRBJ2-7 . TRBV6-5 TGTGCCAGCAGCCAGCACGGGTGGTCCAGCGAGCAGTACTTC CASSQHGWSSEQYF
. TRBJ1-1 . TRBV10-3 TGTGCCATCAGTGGATTGGGGGAAACTGAAGCTTTCTTT CAISGLGETEAFF
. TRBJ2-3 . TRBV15 TGTGCCACCAGCGAGACAGATACGCAGTATTTT CATSETDTQYF
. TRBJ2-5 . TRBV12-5 TGTGCTAGTGGTGAAGAGATGTACCAAGAGACCCAGTACTTC CASGEEMYQETQYF
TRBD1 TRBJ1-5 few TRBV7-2 TGTGCCAGCAGCTTTACAGGGGATCAGCCCCAGCATTTT CASSFTGDQPQHF
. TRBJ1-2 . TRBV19 TGTGCCAGTAGTATGACGCCGGGTGGCTACACCTTC CASSMTPGGYTF
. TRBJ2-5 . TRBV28 TGTGCCAGCAGTTTAGAGGCCCCGGGGCCCCAGTACTTC CASSLEAPGPQYF
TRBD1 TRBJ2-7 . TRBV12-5 TGTGCTAGTGGTTTATTTCAGATGGCTTCAGGGGGCGAGCAGTACTTC CASGLFQMASGGEQYF
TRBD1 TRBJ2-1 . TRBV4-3 TGCGCCAGCAGCCGAAACCGGGACAGGGCTAATGAGCAGTTCTTC CASSRNRDRANEQFF
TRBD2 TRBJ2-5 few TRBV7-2 TGTGCCAGCAGCTTAACTAGCGGGCAGGAGACCCAGTACTTC CASSLTSGQETQYF
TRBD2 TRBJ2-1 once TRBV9 TGTGCCAGCAGCGTAGTCGGGCTAGCGGGAGGGGCATTCGATGATGAGCAGTTCTTC CASSVVGLAGGAFDDEQFF
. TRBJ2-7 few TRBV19 TGTGCCAGTAGTCCTCGCCCAGATAACTCCTACGAGCAGTACTTC CASSPRPDNSYEQYF
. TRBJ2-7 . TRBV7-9 TGTGCCAGCAGCCGGAACTCGGTTAGCTACGAGCAGTACTTC CASSRNSVSYEQYF
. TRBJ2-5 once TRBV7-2 TGTGCCAGCAGCTTTAATGGCGGGGCCCCCCAAGAGACCCAGTACTTC CASSFNGGAPQETQYF
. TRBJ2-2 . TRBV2 TGTGCCAGCAGTGTGGTTTCCAACACCGGGGAGCTGTTTTTT CASSVVSNTGELFF
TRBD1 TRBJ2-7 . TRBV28 TGTGCCAGCAGTGCACTTCCGGGACAGGGGATCTACGAGCAGTACTTC CASSALPGQGIYEQYF
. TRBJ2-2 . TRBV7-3 TGTGCCAGCAGCGCGGCGGGACGGGGAAACACCGGGGAGCTGTTTTTT CASSAAGRGNTGELFF
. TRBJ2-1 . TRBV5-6 TGTGCCAGCTGCCGGAGGGACAGCCCTTACAATGAGCAGTTCTTC CASCRRDSPYNEQFF
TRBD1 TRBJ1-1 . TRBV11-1 TGTGCCAGCATCCGGACAGGGGGCACTGAAGCTTTCTTT CASIRTGGTEAFF
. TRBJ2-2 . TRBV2 TGTGCCAGCAGTGAAGGAGTCGGGGGCCTGGTGTTTTTT CASSEGVGGLVFF
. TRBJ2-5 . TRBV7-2 TGTGCCAGCGACTGGGGGGGCAGGGGAGAGACCCAGTACTTC CASDWGGRGETQYF
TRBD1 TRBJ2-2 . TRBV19 TGTGCCAGTAGAGGGGGACAGGAGATAACCGGGGAGCTGTTTTTT CASRGGQEITGELFF
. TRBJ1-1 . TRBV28 TGTGCCAGCAGTTTTGCCGCGTATGAAGCTTTCTTT CASSFAAYEAFF
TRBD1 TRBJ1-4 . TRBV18 TGTGCCAGCTCACCATGGGACAGGGATGAAAAACTGTTTTTT CASSPWDRDEKLFF
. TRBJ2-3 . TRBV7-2 TGTGCCAGCAGTCGAGAATCGGGGACAGATACGCAGTATTTT CASSRESGTDTQYF
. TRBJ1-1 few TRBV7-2 TGTGCCAGCAGCTTATCCCGGTCCGCTCCTGAAGCTTTCTTT CASSLSRSAPEAFF
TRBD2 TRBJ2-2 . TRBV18 TGTGCCAGCTCCGGACTAGAAGGAAACACCGGGGAGCTGTTTTTT CASSGLEGNTGELFF
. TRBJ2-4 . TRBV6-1 TGTGCCAGCAGTGCCCGGACAGCTCTAGCCAAAAACATTCAGTACTTC CASSARTALAKNIQYF
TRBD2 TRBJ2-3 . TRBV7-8 TGTGCCAGCAGCCCAACGTTCACTAGCGGGAGCCTCACAGATACGCAGTATTTT CASSPTFTSGSLTDTQYF
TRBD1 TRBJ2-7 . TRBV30 TGTGCCTGGAGTCAGGGACAGGGACAAGTGGAGCAGTACTTC CAWSQGQGQVEQYF
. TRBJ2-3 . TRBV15 TGTGCCACCAGCACGGCAACCACAGATACGCAGTATTTT CATSTATTDTQYF
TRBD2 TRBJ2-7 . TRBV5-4 TGTGCCAGCAGCCCCCCACCTCAGCGGGGAGGGAAAGACGAGCAGTACTTC CASSPPPQRGGKDEQYF
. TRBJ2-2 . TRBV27 TGTGCCAGCAGTTACATGGGGGATTGGAACGGGGAGCTGTTTTTT CASSYMGDWNGELFF
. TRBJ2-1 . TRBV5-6 TGTGCCAGCAGCTTGCTCCAGGTTAGGTTCTTC CASSLLQVRFF
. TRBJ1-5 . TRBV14 TGTGCCAGCAGCCAAGGTCCGGGTTTCTCTCCCCTTGGCAATCAGCCCCAGCATTTT CASSQGPGFSPLGNQPQHF
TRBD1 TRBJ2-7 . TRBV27 TGTGCCAGCGGTGCCCCGGGACAGGGTCAGTACGAGCAGTACTTC CASGAPGQGQYEQYF
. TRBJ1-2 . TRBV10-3 TGTGCCATCAGTGAACGTCAGGGAGATGGGTACACCTTC CAISERQGDGYTF
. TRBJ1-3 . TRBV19 TGTGCCAGTAGTCGGACCAGGGGAACTGGAAACACCATATATTTT CASSRTRGTGNTIYF